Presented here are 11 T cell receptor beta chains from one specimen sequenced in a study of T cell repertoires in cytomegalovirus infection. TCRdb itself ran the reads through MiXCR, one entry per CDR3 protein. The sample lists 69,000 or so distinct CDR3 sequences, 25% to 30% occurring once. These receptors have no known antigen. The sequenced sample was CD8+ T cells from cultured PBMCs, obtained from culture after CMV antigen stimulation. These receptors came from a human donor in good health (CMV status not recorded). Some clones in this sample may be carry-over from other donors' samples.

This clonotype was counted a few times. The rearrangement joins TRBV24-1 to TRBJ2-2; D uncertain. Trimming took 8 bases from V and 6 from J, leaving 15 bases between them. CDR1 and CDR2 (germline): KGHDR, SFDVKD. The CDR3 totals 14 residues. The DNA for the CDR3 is TGTGCCACCAAGTCCGATTCTGGACCCGGGGAGCTGTTTTTT. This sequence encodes CATKSDSGPGELFF.

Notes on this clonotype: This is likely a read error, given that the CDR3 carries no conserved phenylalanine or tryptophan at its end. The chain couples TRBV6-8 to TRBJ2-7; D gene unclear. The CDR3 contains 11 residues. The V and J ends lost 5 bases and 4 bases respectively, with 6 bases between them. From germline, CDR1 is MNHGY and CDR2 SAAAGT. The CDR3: CASSAGYEQYL. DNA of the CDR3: TGTGCCAGCAGTGCCGGTTACGAGCAGTACCTC.

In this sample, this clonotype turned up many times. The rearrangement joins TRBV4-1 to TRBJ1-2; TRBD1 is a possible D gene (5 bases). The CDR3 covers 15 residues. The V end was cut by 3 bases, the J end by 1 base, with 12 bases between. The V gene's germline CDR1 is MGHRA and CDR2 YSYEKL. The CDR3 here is CASSQDNRGNYGYTF. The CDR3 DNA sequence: TGCGCCAGCAGCCAGGACAATCGGGGTAACTATGGCTACACCTTC.

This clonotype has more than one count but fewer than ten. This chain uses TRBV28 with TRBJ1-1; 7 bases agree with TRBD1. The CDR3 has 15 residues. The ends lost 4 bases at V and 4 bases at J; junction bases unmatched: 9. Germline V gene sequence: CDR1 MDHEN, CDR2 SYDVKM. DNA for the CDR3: TGTGCCAGCAGTTCCTCGACAGGGTTGGTCACTGAAGCTTTCTTT. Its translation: CASSSSTGLVTEAFF.

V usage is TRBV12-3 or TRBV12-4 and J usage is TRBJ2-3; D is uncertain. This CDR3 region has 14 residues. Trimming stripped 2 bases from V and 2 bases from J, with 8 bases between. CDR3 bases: TGTGCCAGCAGTTTATGGCAGGTCACAGATACGCAGTATTTT. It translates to CASSLWQVTDTQYF.

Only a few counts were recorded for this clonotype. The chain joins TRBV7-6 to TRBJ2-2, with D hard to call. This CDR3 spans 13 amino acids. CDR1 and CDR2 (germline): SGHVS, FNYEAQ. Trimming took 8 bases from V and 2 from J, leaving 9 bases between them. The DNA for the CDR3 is TGTGCCAGCCGTTGGGCCAACACCGGGGAGCTGTTTTTT. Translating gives CASRWANTGELFF. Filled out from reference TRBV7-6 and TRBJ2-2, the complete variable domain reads GAGVSQSPRYKVTKRGQDVALRCDPISGHVSLYWYRQALGQGPEFLTYFNYEAQQDKSGLPNDRFSAERPEGSISTLTIQRTEQRDSAMYRCASRWANTGELFFGEGSRLTVL.

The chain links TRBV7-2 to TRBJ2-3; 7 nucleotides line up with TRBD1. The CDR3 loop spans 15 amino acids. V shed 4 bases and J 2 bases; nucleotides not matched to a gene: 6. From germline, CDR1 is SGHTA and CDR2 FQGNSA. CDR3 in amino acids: CASSSLDRVTDTQYF. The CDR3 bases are TGTGCCAGCAGCTCCCTCGACAGGGTCACAGATACGCAGTATTTT. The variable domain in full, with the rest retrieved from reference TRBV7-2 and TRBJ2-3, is GAGVSQSPSNKVTEKGKDVELRCDPISGHTALYWYRQSLGQGLEFLIYFQGNSAPDKSGLPSDRFSAERTGGSVSTLTIQRTQQEDSAVYLCASSSLDRVTDTQYFGPGTRLTVL.

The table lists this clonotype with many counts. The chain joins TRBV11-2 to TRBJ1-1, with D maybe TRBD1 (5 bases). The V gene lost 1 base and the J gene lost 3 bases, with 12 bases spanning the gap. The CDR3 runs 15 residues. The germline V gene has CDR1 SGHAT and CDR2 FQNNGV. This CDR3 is CASSLATTDHTEAFF. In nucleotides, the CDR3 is TGTGCCAGCAGCTTAGCTACGACAGATCACACTGAAGCTTTCTTT. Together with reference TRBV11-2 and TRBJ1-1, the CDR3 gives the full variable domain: EAGVAQSPRYKIIEKRQSVAFWCNPISGHATLYWYQQILGQGPKLLIQFQNNGVVDDSQLPKDRFSAERLKGVDSTLKIQPAKLEDSAVYLCASSLATTDHTEAFFGQGTRLTVV.

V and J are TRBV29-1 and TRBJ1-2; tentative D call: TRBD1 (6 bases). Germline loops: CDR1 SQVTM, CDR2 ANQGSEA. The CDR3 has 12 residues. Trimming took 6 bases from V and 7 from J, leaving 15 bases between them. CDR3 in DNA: TGCAGCGTGCCCCTTGGGGGCGGTGGCTACACCTTC. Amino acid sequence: CSVPLGGGGYTF.

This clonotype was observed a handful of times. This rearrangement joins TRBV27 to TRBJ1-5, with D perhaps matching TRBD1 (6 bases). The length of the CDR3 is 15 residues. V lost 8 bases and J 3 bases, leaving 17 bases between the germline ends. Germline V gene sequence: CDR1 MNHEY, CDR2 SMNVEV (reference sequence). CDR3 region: CASADTGFFNQPQHF. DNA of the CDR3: TGTGCCAGCGCGGATACAGGGTTCTTCAATCAGCCCCAGCATTTT.

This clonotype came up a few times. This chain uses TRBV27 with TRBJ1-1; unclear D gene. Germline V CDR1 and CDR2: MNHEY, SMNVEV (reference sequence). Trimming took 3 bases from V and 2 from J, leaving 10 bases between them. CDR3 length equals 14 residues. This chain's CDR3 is CASSFGPDNTEAFF. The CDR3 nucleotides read TGTGCCAGCAGTTTCGGGCCGGACAACACTGAAGCTTTCTTT.